This passage covers 23 T cell receptor beta chains from one sample sequenced in a study of CD8+CD57+ T cells in acquired aplastic anemia. TCR beta VDJ and CDR3 were profiled, and genomic DNA was the template. TCRdb ran MiXCR on the reads and lists one entry per CDR3 protein. This sample carries over 100,000 distinct CDR3 sequences, around 41% of them seen once, and the ten largest clones take almost 8.5%. Sequencing input: sorted CD4+, CD8+, or CD8+CD57+ T cells (not recorded which) from PBMCs. Receptors originate from a human donor in good health, serving as a control.

On this clonotype: This could be a read error, since a much larger clone is one nucleotide away. The conserved closing phenylalanine or tryptophan is absent in this CDR3, likely reflecting a read error. The V and J genes are TRBV10-3 and TRBJ1-1; D is uncertain. V was clipped by 10 bases and J by 3 bases, with 15 bases between them. This CDR3 spans 13 amino acids. Germline V gene sequence: CDR1 ENHRY, CDR2 SYGVKD. The CDR3: CASSREGYTEAFV. The CDR3 bases are TGTGCCAGCTCGCGCGAGGGTTACACTGAAGCTTTCGTT.

The gene calls are TRBV15 and TRBJ1-1; no reliable D call. Trimming pared 5 bases from V and 4 bases from J, leaving 14 bases between. Germline CDR1 is LNHNV and CDR2 is YYDKDF (reference sequence). The CDR3 spans 14 residues. CDR3 nucleotides: TGTGCCACCAGCCGTCCGACGGAAAGCACTGAAGCTTTCTTT. This translates into CATSRPTESTEAFF.

The rearrangement joins TRBV3-1 to TRBJ2-1; 12 bases are shared with TRBD1. The CDR3 has 14 amino acids. V shed 5 bases and J 12 bases; nucleotides not matched to a gene: 8. Germline V gene data show CDR1 as LGHDT and CDR2 as YNNKEL (reference sequence). The CDR3, as DNA: TGTGCCAGCAGCTGGGGACAGGGGGCCGGGGGGCAGTTCTTC. Amino acids: CASSWGQGAGGQFF.

The V gene is TRBV6-1, the J gene TRBJ1-6; D gene ambiguous. V was cut by 0 bases and J by 13 bases, with 7 bases left in between. From germline, CDR1 is MNHNS and CDR2 SASEGT. The CDR3 is made up of 12 amino acids. This CDR3 reads CASSEARLPLHF. The CDR3, as DNA: TGTGCCAGCAGTGAAGCAAGGCTCCCCCTCCACTTT.

This clonotype was counted between two and nine times. This sequence joins TRBV2 and TRBJ1-4; no firm D call. CDR3 size: 12 residues. Trimming left V 6 bases short and J 3 bases short, with 5 bases between. Germline CDR1 reads SNHLY; CDR2 reads FYNNEI. CDR3 protein: CASRVANEKLFF. The CDR3 DNA reads TGTGCCAGCAGGGTCGCTAATGAAAAACTGTTTTTT.

There are many counts of this clonotype. This chain joins TRBV2 and TRBJ2-5; D possibly corresponds to TRBD2 (6 bases). The CDR3 runs 15 residues. The germline CDR1 and CDR2 sequences are SNHLY and FYNNEI. The V gene lost 5 bases and the J gene lost 5 bases, with 18 bases spanning the gap. Here the CDR3 DNA reads TGTGCCAGCAGTAATAACAGGAGGGCGTGGGAGACCCAGTACTTC. Amino acids: CASSNNRRAWETQYF.

The V and J genes are TRBV7-9 and TRBJ2-7, with a possible D match to TRBD1 (6 bases). The CDR3 runs 13 residues. V lost 1 base, J lost 10 bases, and 14 bases lay in between. Per germline, CDR1 SEHNR and CDR2 FQNEAQ (reference sequence). DNA for the CDR3: TGTGCCAGCAGCTTAGTACAGGGCGAAGAACAGTACTTC. Its protein product is CASSLVQGEEQYF.

This clonotype was detected a few times. This sequence joins TRBV29-1 and TRBJ2-5, with 10 bases fitting TRBD1. The CDR3 consists of 15 residues. The germline gives CDR1 SQVTM, CDR2 ANQGSEA. V trimming: 1 base; J trimming: 4 bases; junction bases outside the gene matches: 6. The CDR3 region is CSVEADRGRTETQYF. The CDR3 DNA reads as TGCAGCGTTGAAGCCGACAGGGGGCGCACAGAGACCCAGTACTTC.

This clonotype was found once. The rearrangement joins TRBV5-1 to TRBJ2-7, with a weak D call TRBD1 (5 bases). The CDR3 runs 12 residues. CDR1 is SGHRS, CDR2 YFSETQ, per germline. Trimming took off 1 base at V and 7 bases at J, with 9 bases between the two ends. The CDR3 region is CASSLKAGEQYF. In DNA, the CDR3 is TGCGCCAGCAGCTTGAAGGCAGGGGAGCAGTACTTC.

Of note for this clonotype: This may come from a read error, since a much larger clone is one base off. The chain couples TRBV28 to TRBJ1-2; 7 nucleotides agree with TRBD1. The CDR3 extends over 13 amino acids. Germline trimming cut 5 bases from V and 8 bases from J; bases unmatched to any gene: 8. The V gene's germline CDR1 is MDHEN and CDR2 SYDVKM. CDR3 protein: CASSPVDRTGYTF. In DNA, the CDR3 is TGTGCCAGCAGTCCGGTGGACAGGACGGGCTACACCTTC.

In this sample, this clonotype turned up many times. The rearrangement uses TRBV4-1 and TRBJ2-3, with TRBD2 matching over 7 bases. V lost 1 base, J lost 1 base, and 8 bases stayed unmatched. The CDR3 has 17 residues. Germline CDR1 MGHRA, CDR2 YSYEKL. DNA of the CDR3: TGCGCCAGCAGCCAAGGAAGACTAGCCCTCCGCACAGATACGCAGTATTTT. This encodes CASSQGRLALRTDTQYF.

A single count supports this clonotype. The chain combines TRBV25-1 with TRBJ1-6; D not certain. This CDR3 has 13 amino acids. Germline-derived CDR1 and CDR2 are MGHDK and SYGVNS. With 3 bases removed from V and 7 bases from J, the gap between germline ends came to 7 bases. CDR3 in DNA: TGTGCCAGCAGTGAGATCGGGAATTCACCCCTCCACTTT. It yields the protein CASSEIGNSPLHF.

About this clonotype: It may be a read error: a sequence one base away is much more abundant. V gene TRBV20-1 combines with J gene TRBJ2-2; 7 positions agree with TRBD1. The CDR3 is 14 residues long. Trimming at V came to 4 bases and at J to 6 bases, leaving 8 bases not matched to a gene. Germline CDR1 DFQATT, CDR2 SNEGSKA (reference sequence). For the CDR3, the DNA is TGCAGTGCTAACCAAGGGGGCACGGCCGGGGAGCTGTTTTTT. This codes for CSANQGGTAGELFF.

The J gene is TRBJ2-5, the V gene TRBV5-1, with D possibly matching TRBD2 (6 bases). The CDR3 extends over 13 amino acids. Germline V gene sequence: CDR1 SGHRS, CDR2 YFSETQ. V was shortened by 7 bases and J by 2 bases, with 12 bases between the two germline ends. The CDR3 is CASGLGGQETQYF. The DNA of the CDR3 is TGCGCCAGCGGCCTGGGGGGACAAGAGACCCAGTACTTC.

This clonotype came up many times. V is TRBV5-1 and J is TRBJ2-2, with a weak D call TRBD1 (6 bases). CDR1 is SGHRS, CDR2 YFSETQ, per germline. The CDR3 runs 15 residues. With 2 bases removed from V and 4 bases from J, the gap between germline ends came to 12 bases. In DNA form, the CDR3 reads TGCGCCAGCAGCTTATGGGCAGGGGTCACCGGGGAGCTGTTTTTT. Its translation: CASSLWAGVTGELFF. Drawing the rest from reference TRBV5-1 and TRBJ2-2, the complete variable domain is KAGVTQTPRYLIKTRGQQVTLSCSPISGHRSVSWYQQTPGQGLQFLFEYFSETQRNKGNFPGRFSGRQFSNSRSEMNVSTLELGDSALYLCASSLWAGVTGELFFGEGSRLTVL.

This clonotype was seen many times. This chain joins TRBV20-1 and TRBJ2-4; TRBD1 is a possible D gene (6 bases). From germline, CDR1 is DFQATT and CDR2 SNEGSKA (reference sequence). Trimming removed 0 bases from V and 0 bases from J, with 9 bases in between. The CDR3 loop spans 15 amino acids. The CDR3 loop reads CSARDGQIAKNIQYF. Written as DNA, the CDR3 is TGCAGTGCTAGAGACGGACAGATAGCCAAAAACATTCAGTACTTC.

The chain carries TRBV5-6 and TRBJ1-6; TRBD1 might be the D (5 bases). V was shortened by 4 bases and J by 8 bases, with 19 bases between the two germline ends. The V gene's germline CDR1 is SGHDT and CDR2 YYEEEE. The CDR3 has 16 residues. CDR3 nucleotide sequence: TGTGCCAGCAGCCCCTCTGGGGACCGCAGTCATTCACCCCTCCACTTT. Its translation is CASSPSGDRSHSPLHF.

A remark on this clonotype: A much larger clone is a single base away; this may be a read error. The gene calls are TRBV20-1 and TRBJ1-5; D unresolved. The V gene's germline CDR1 is DFQATT and CDR2 SNEGSKA (reference sequence). CDR3 size: 14 residues. V was clipped by 3 bases and J by 9 bases, with 18 bases between them. The chain's CDR3 is CSASLSNQHRPQHF. In DNA form, the CDR3 reads TGCAGTGCTAGTTTGTCCAACCAGCATCGGCCCCAGCATTTT.

On this clonotype: One junction end does not reproduce the germline sequence, and a read error may be involved. V is TRBV11-1 and J is TRBJ2-3; 13 nucleotides match TRBD2. Germline-derived CDR1 and CDR2 are SGHAT and FQDESV (reference sequence). The CDR3 is made up of 15 amino acids. The DNA of the CDR3 is TGTGCCAGCAGCGCGACTAGCGGGAGGAAGGATACCCAGTGTTTT. Translation gives CASSATSGRKDTQCF.

This clonotype was counted many times. The rearrangement links TRBV9 to TRBJ1-2; D gene unclear. CDR3 length equals 13 residues. Germline V gene lookup returns CDR1 SGDLS and CDR2 YYNGEE. Trimming pared 4 bases from V and 3 bases from J, leaving 10 bases between. The CDR3 sequence is CASSLHQYYGYTF. For the CDR3, the DNA is TGTGCCAGCAGCCTCCACCAGTACTATGGCTACACCTTC.

This chain joins TRBV25-1 and TRBJ2-2; no definite D call. V gave up 3 bases and J gave up 5 bases, with 7 bases separating them. CDR3 length: 13 amino acids. Germline CDR1 MGHDK, CDR2 SYGVNS. The CDR3 DNA reads TGTGCCAGCAGTGACCTCGGGACCGGGGAGCTGTTTTTT. This gives the protein CASSDLGTGELFF.

Note on this clonotype: A junction boundary mismatches the germline segment, possibly from a read error. V and J are TRBV7-2 and TRBJ1-2; 7 bases align to TRBD1. This CDR3 is 14 amino acids long. CDR1 SGHTA and CDR2 FQGNSA come from the germline V gene. The CDR3 DNA sequence: TGCGCCAGCAGCCAAGATAGGGGGCTCTATGGCTACACCTTC. This translates into CASSQDRGLYGYTF. Complete variable domain (other parts from reference TRBV7-2 and TRBJ1-2): GAGVSQSPSNKVTEKGKDVELRCDPISGHTALYWYRQSLGQGLEFLIYFQGNSAPDKSGLPSDRFSAERTGGSVSTLTIQRTQQEDSAVYLCASSQDRGLYGYTFGSGTRLTVV.

The rearrangement joins TRBV7-2 to TRBJ2-7; D may be TRBD1 (8 bases). Germline loops: CDR1 SGHTA, CDR2 FQGNSA. Trimming pared 3 bases from V and 3 bases from J, leaving 15 bases between. This CDR3 has 15 amino acids. The CDR3 nucleotides are TGTGCCAGCAGCTTCGGGGGGACAGGTTTCTACGAGCAGTACTTC. Encoded protein: CASSFGGTGFYEQYF. The full variable domain, completed using reference TRBV7-2 and TRBJ2-7, is GAGVSQSPSNKVTEKGKDVELRCDPISGHTALYWYRQSLGQGLEFLIYFQGNSAPDKSGLPSDRFSAERTGGSVSTLTIQRTQQEDSAVYLCASSFGGTGFYEQYFGPGTRLTVT.